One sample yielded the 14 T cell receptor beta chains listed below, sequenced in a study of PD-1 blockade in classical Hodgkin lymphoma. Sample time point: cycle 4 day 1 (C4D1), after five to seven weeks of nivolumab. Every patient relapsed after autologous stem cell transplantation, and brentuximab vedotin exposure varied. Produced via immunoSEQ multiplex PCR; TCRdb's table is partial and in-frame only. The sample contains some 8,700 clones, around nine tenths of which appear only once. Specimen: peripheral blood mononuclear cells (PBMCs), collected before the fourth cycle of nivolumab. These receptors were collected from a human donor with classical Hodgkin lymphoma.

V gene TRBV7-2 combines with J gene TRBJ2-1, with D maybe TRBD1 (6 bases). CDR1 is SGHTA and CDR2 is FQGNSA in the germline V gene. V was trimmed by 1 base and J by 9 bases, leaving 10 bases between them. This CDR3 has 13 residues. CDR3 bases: TGTGCCAGCAGCTTAGTTAGGACAGTTGAGCAGTTCTTC. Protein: CASSLVRTVEQFF.

The CDR3 bases are TGCGCCAGCAGCGCGGCTACCGGCACAGATACGCAGTATTTT. Translated, it gives CASSAATGTDTQYF. The chain links TRBV5-1 to TRBJ2-3; D not resolved. This CDR3 has 14 residues. V lost 4 bases and J lost 1, with 10 bases in between. Germline V lookup: CDR1 SGHRS, CDR2 YFSETQ.

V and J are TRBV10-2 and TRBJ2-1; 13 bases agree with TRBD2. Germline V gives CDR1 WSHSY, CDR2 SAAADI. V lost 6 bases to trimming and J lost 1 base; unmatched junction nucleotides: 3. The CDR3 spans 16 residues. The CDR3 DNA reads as TGCGCCAGCAGCGGACTAGCGGGAGAGTCCTACAATGAGCAGTTCTTC. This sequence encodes CASSGLAGESYNEQFF.

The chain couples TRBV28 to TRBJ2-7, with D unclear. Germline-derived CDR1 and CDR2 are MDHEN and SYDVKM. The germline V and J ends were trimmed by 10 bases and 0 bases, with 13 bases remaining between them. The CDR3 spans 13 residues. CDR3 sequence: CATKARPSYEQYF. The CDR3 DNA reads TGTGCCACAAAGGCGAGGCCCTCCTACGAGCAGTACTTC.

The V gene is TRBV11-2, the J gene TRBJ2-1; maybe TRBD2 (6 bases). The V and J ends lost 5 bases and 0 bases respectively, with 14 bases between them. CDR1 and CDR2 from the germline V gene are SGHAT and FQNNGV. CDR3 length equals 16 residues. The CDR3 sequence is CASSGGARSSYNEQFF. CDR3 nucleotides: TGTGCCAGCAGCGGCGGGGCAAGAAGCTCCTACAATGAGCAGTTCTTC.

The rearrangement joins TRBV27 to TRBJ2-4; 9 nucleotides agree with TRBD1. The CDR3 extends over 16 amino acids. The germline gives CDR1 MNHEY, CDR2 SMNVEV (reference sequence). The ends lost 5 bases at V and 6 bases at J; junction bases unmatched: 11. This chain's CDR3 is CASSPTSGTGLNIQYF. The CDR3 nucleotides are TGTGCCAGCAGTCCCACCTCCGGGACAGGGCTAAACATTCAGTACTTC.

CDR3 residues: CASSEVAGIEQFF. The CDR3 nucleotides are TGCGCCAGCAGTGAGGTAGCGGGAATCGAGCAGTTCTTC. The chain combines TRBV10-1 with TRBJ2-1; 8 bases align to TRBD2. The V and J ends lost 2 bases and 10 bases, in that order; junction bases with no gene match: 4. The CDR3 sequence is 13 residues long. CDR1 and CDR2 from the germline V gene are WNHNN and SYGVQD (reference sequence).

The CDR3: CAWRSPSNNSPLHF. For the CDR3, the DNA is TGTGCCTGGAGGAGCCCCTCGAATAATTCACCCCTCCACTTT. This sequence joins TRBV30 and TRBJ1-6; D gene uncertain. Germline lookup yields CDR1 GTSNPN and CDR2 SVGIG (reference sequence). There are 14 residues in the CDR3. The V and J ends lost 3 bases and 5 bases respectively, with 11 bases between them.

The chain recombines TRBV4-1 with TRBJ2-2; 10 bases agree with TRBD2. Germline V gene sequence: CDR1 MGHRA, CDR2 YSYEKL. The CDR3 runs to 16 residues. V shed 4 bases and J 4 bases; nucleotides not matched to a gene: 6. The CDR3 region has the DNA TGCGCCAGCAGCCCTTGGACTAGCGGAACCACCGGGGAGCTGTTTTTT. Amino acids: CASSPWTSGTTGELFF.

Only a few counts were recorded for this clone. DNA for the CDR3: TGTGCCAGCACGGCAGCCGATTCCTACGAGCAGTACTTC. Residues: CASTAADSYEQYF. V is TRBV2 and J is TRBJ2-7; D is undetermined. The length of the CDR3 is 13 residues. The ends were cut back, 7 bases at V and 1 base at J, with 11 bases in the middle. Germline-derived CDR1 and CDR2 are SNHLY and FYNNEI.

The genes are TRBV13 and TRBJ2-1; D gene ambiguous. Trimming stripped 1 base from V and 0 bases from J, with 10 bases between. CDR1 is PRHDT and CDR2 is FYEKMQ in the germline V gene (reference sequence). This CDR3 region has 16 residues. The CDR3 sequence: CASSLVFQSSYNEQFF. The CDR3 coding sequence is TGTGCCAGCAGCTTAGTTTTCCAGAGCTCCTACAATGAGCAGTTCTTC.

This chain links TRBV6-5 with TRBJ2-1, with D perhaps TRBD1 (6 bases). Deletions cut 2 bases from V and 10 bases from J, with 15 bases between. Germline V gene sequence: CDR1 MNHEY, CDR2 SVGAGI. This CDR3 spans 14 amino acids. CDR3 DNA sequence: TGTGCCAGCAGTTACGTAGGGGGTCTCGGGGAGCAGTTCTTC. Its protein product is CASSYVGGLGEQFF.

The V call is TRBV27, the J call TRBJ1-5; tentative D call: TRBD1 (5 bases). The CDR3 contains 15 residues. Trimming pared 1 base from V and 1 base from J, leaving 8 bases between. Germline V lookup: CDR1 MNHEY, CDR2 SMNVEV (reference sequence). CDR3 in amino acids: CASSLLWGSNQPQHF. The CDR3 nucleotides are TGTGCCAGCAGTTTATTATGGGGGAGCAATCAGCCCCAGCATTTT.

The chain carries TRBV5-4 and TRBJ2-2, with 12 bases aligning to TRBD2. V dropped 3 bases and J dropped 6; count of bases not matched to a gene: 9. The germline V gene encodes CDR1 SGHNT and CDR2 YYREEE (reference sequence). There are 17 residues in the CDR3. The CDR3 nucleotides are TGTGCCAGCAGCTCTGAGACTAGCGGGAGTATGTCCGGGGAGCTGTTTTTT. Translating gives CASSSETSGSMSGELFF.